At least ten counts were recorded for the clone carrying this T cell receptor beta chain. These data belong to a study of human T cells and chemical hapten exposure. V lost 6 bases to trimming and J lost 0 bases, with 9 bases between them. The CDR3 is made up of 15 amino acids. Germline CDR1 is SNHLY and CDR2 is FYNNEI. Stated time point: patch test 3, about 24 weeks after DPC sensitization. Treatment meaning: therapeutic diphenylcyclopropenone sensitization with weekly scalp DPC. MiXCR was run by TCRdb on the RACE reads, yielding one entry per CDR3 protein. The sample consists of roughly 53,000 distinct CDR3 sequences, 9.9% of them appearing once.

The clonotype comes from a woman aged 35 to 49 with alopecia areata. Some clones in this sample may be carry-over from other donors' samples. This sequence joins TRBV2 and TRBJ2-6, with D possibly matching TRBD2 (5 bases). The input for sequencing was whole blood, taken in connection with sensitization to the hapten diphenylcyclopropenone (DPC). The CDR3 spells CASRDFSSGANVLTF. The CDR3 DNA sequence: TGTGCCAGCAGGGACTTTAGCTCTGGGGCCAACGTCCTGACTTTC.